This T cell receptor beta chain comes out of a study of graft-versus-host responses after intestinal transplantation. Whole-study findings and limits: Declining HvG levels early post-transplant were linked to peak circulating GvH clone levels. The presence of high graft-versus-host to host-versus-graft clonal ratios in allografts characterized patients with graft-donor T cell macrochimerism. GvH clones were found in recipient marrow; some appeared first in ileum or blood.

Once graft tissue had been processed, intraepithelial and lamina propria lymphocytes were released. V was clipped by 6 bases and J by 10 bases; unmatched bases: 15. This CDR3 contains 15 residues. Looked up from germline, CDR1 is SSHAT and CDR2 is FNYEAQ (reference sequence). TCRdb's table, derived via immunoSEQ multiplex PCR, lists solely in-frame clones and lacks some. The repertoire has some 29,000 clones, over 60% of them found once; the top ten carry roughly 3.2%. This clone was seen a single time. Its antigen remains unidentified. This chain links TRBV7-7 with TRBJ1-5; TRBD1 matches at 7 bases. The specimen comprised ileum tissue, sampled 98 days after intestinal transplantation. The receptor was isolated from a human patient who received an intestinal transplant, so some T cells may come from the graft donor. Here the CDR3 reads CASSFRQGRDSPQHF. CDR3 nucleotides: TGTGCCAGCAGTTTCCGACAGGGCCGGGACAGCCCCCAGCATTTT.